The rows below give T cell receptor beta chains drawn from one sample of a study of regulatory T cells in long-lasting Graves disease. TCRdb re-called the multiplex PCR reads through MiXCR, storing one row per CDR3 protein. The data contain 500,000 or so distinct CDR3 sequences, around 15% of them singletons. This sample was also put to use in a study of T cells in Graves' hyperthyroidism and ophthalmopathy.

The specimen comprised peripheral blood mononuclear cells (PBMCs), sampled at new diagnosis, from a patient treated with antithyroid drugs. The receptor set was obtained from a woman between 50 and 59 years old with Graves disease. The CDR3 runs from the conserved cysteine through the conserved F or W. Fields, in order: J gene, V gene, D gene, clone size, CDR3 DNA, CDR3 protein. The D gene is left open where the match is weak. Part of the rows lack a size; the others show once, few, many or a class for expanded clones.

TRBJ2-2,TRBV5-5,TRBD2,few,TGTGCCAGCAGCTCGGGACTAGCGGGAGGCCACACCGGGGAGCTGTTTTTT,CASSSGLAGGHTGELFF
TRBJ2-3,TRBV11-3,TRBD2,many,TGTGCCAGCAGCTTACTAGCGGGAGATACGCAGTATTTT,CASSLLAGDTQYF
TRBJ2-1,TRBV19,-,-,TGTGCCAGTAGTATCCAAGACAGAACCTACAATGAGCAGTTCTTC,CASSIQDRTYNEQFF
TRBJ2-2,TRBV7-3,-,many,TGTGCCAGCCGGGCGACCGGGGAGCTGTTTTTT,CASRATGELFF
TRBJ2-3,TRBV28,TRBD2,many,TGTGCCAGCTCACTCAACGGACTAGCGGGAGGCCCAAGCACAGATACGCAGTATTTT,CASSLNGLAGGPSTDTQYF
TRBJ2-5,TRBV28,TRBD2,-,TGTGCCAGCAGTACGACTAGCGGGAGGGCCGGTGGGGAGACCCAGTACTTC,CASSTTSGRAGGETQYF
TRBJ2-1,TRBV11-2,-,many,TGTGCCAGCAGCTGGGTATCCGCCAACAATGAGCAGTTCTTC,CASSWVSANNEQFF
TRBJ1-5,TRBV5-1,-,-,TGCGCCAGCAGTATAGACCAGCCCCAGCATTTT,CASSIDQPQHF
TRBJ2-2,TRBV12-3/TRBV12-4,TRBD1,many,TGTGCCAGCAGACCAGGACAGGGTCTAACCGGGGAGCTGTTTTTT,CASRPGQGLTGELFF
TRBJ2-5,TRBV24-1,-,many,TGTGCCACCAGTGATACACAGGTCGTACCCCACTACCAAGAGACCCAGTACTTC,CATSDTQVVPHYQETQYF
TRBJ2-3,TRBV27,-,many,TGTGCCAGCAGCCTCGTACAGGGAACGCAGTATTTT,CASSLVQGTQYF
TRBJ2-3,TRBV28,-,many,TGTGCCAGCACCCTCGGCGGTGTAAGCACAGATACGCAGTATTTT,CASTLGGVSTDTQYF
TRBJ2-7,TRBV13,TRBD2,few,TGTGCCAGCAGCCAGTGGGGTAGCGGGTCCCAGGGCGAGCAGTACTTC,CASSQWGSGSQGEQYF
TRBJ2-5,TRBV7-3,-,many,TGTGCCAGCAGCTTAGGCCATGGGACGGTCAATGGGGGGGAGACCCAGTACTTC,CASSLGHGTVNGGETQYF
TRBJ2-7,TRBV6-1,TRBD1,many,TGTGCCAGCAGTCGTTGGGACAGGGCGGTCTTC,CASSRWDRAVF
TRBJ2-1,TRBV11-2,TRBD2,many,TGTGCCAGCAGCCTGACTAGCGGGGAGGATTCTAATGAGCAGTTCTTC,CASSLTSGEDSNEQFF
TRBJ1-1,TRBV10-3,-,many,TGTGCCATCAGGGATACAGGGTTAGCTCCGAACACTGAAGCTTTCTTT,CAIRDTGLAPNTEAFF
TRBJ1-1,TRBV30,TRBD1,many,TGTGCTACCAATCCAGGGGGCACAATGAACACTGAAGCTTTCTTT,CATNPGGTMNTEAFF
TRBJ2-1,TRBV28,-,-,TGTGCCAGCAGCCCCCATAACGGCTATGAGCAGTTCTTC,CASSPHNGYEQFF
TRBJ2-7,TRBV7-2,-,-,TGTGCCAGCAGCTTAGGGGCAGTTAGGGCGATCGAGCAGTACTTC,CASSLGAVRAIEQYF
TRBJ2-1,TRBV2,-,many,TGTGCCAGCAGGAAGGGGAATCGGGAGCAGTTCTTC,CASRKGNREQFF
TRBJ2-3,TRBV28,TRBD2,many,TGTGCCAGCAGATTAGCGGGAGCAGATACGCAGTATTTT,CASRLAGADTQYF
TRBJ2-2,TRBV7-2,-,few,TGTGCCAGCAGCTTCCGGCGGGGCGCGAACACCGGGGAGCTGTTTTTT,CASSFRRGANTGELFF
TRBJ1-4,TRBV10-3,-,many,TGTGCCATCAGTGAGCAGGGATCTAATGAAAAACTGTTTTTT,CAISEQGSNEKLFF
TRBJ2-3,TRBV6-1,-,-,TGTGCCAGCAGTGAAGCAAGGACTGTAAATACGCAGTATTTT,CASSEARTVNTQYF
TRBJ1-1,TRBV20-1,-,-,TGCAGTGCTAGTGACCCTCGGGTCTCGAACACTGAAGCTTTCTTT,CSASDPRVSNTEAFF
TRBJ2-3,TRBV20-1,TRBD1,-,TGCAGTGCTAGAGATTGGGGGACAGGGAGCACAGATACGCAGTATTTT,CSARDWGTGSTDTQYF
TRBJ1-6,TRBV13,TRBD1,-,TGTGCCAGCAGCTTAAACCTAGACAGGGGCGGCTCACCCCTCCACTTT,CASSLNLDRGGSPLHF
TRBJ2-7,TRBV27,TRBD1,-,TGTGCCAGCAGTTTAGAGGGACAGGCCATCCACTACGAGCAGTACTTC,CASSLEGQAIHYEQYF
TRBJ2-7,TRBV6-1,-,many,TGTGCCAGCACCGAGATTAGGGACGAGCAGTACTTC,CASTEIRDEQYF
TRBJ2-7,TRBV5-1,-,-,TGCGCCAGCAGCTTGGGGAGTTTGAGCGAGCAGTACTTC,CASSLGSLSEQYF
TRBJ2-5,TRBV7-2,TRBD2,few,TGTGCCAGCAGCTTACCCTCGGGGGGGGGGACTAGCGAGGAGACCCAGTACTTC,CASSLPSGGGTSEETQYF
TRBJ1-1,TRBV9,-,-,TGTGCCAGCAGCGTAGGGGGCGGACCGAACACTGAAGCTTTCTTT,CASSVGGGPNTEAFF
TRBJ1-5,TRBV28,TRBD1,many,TGTGCCAGCAGTGAACAGGGGTTTCGGGGATATAGCAATCAGCCCCAGCATTTT,CASSEQGFRGYSNQPQHF
TRBJ2-5,TRBV28,-,few,TGTGCCAGCAGTCCAGGACAGTTGGGAGAGACCCAGTACTTC,CASSPGQLGETQYF
TRBJ2-1,TRBV5-1,-,-,TGCGCCAGCAGCTTGGACAGCACCTACAATGAGCAGTTCTTC,CASSLDSTYNEQFF
TRBJ1-5,TRBV20-1,-,many,TGCAGTGCTAGAGCCCCCAGGGACCGAAATCAGCCCCAGCATTTT,CSARAPRDRNQPQHF
TRBJ2-5,TRBV12-3/TRBV12-4,-,many,TGTGCCAGCAGTCCATACGCCCAAGAGACCCAGTACTTC,CASSPYAQETQYF
TRBJ2-1,TRBV20-1,-,-,TGCAGTGCTAGAGATAAGGACTACAATGAGCAGTTCTTC,CSARDKDYNEQFF
TRBJ1-5,TRBV28,-,many,TGTGCCAGCAGGCAAACAGGGTTGGGTCAGCCCCAGCATTTT,CASRQTGLGQPQHF
TRBJ2-2,TRBV6-1,-,many,TGTACCCTTAAATCGGCCCACACCGGGGAGCTGTTTTTT,CTLKSAHTGELFF
TRBJ1-5,TRBV28,-,many,TGTGCCAGCAGTTTATTCCCTAGCAATCAGCCCCAGCATTTT,CASSLFPSNQPQHF
TRBJ2-7,TRBV5-4,-,few,TGTGCCAGCAGCCCTACTTCCCGACAGGCCGGTAGGAACGAGCAGTACTTC,CASSPTSRQAGRNEQYF
TRBJ2-3,TRBV5-1,TRBD2,many,TGCGCCAGCAGCTTGCGCCGTAGCGGGACGGGGGCAGATACGCAGTATTTT,CASSLRRSGTGADTQYF
TRBJ1-1,TRBV28,-,many,TGTGCCAGCAGTCGGGCGGGAGGGGACACTGAAGCTTTCTTT,CASSRAGGDTEAFF
TRBJ2-3,TRBV7-9,-,-,TGTGCCAGCAGCGACGGATCACTAGTAGCAGATACGCAGTATTTT,CASSDGSLVADTQYF
TRBJ2-7,TRBV5-1,TRBD2,many,TGCGCCAGCAGCTTGGCGAGGACTAGCGGGATCCCCTACGAGCAGTACTTC,CASSLARTSGIPYEQYF
TRBJ2-3,TRBV2,-,many,TGTGCCAGCAGTGAGATAGGCAGGGTGGGAACAGATACGCAGTATTTT,CASSEIGRVGTDTQYF
TRBJ1-2,TRBV2,-,many,TGTGCCAGGAGACCGCAGGCCGGTTATGCAGAGTATGGCTACACCTTC,CARRPQAGYAEYGYTF
TRBJ2-7,TRBV7-6,-,-,TGTGCCAGCAGCTTATATCCGGACGGAACCTACGAGCAGTACTTC,CASSLYPDGTYEQYF
TRBJ1-1,TRBV28,-,-,TGTGCCAGCAGTTTATTCTTAAAGAACACTGAAGCTTTCTTT,CASSLFLKNTEAFF
TRBJ1-3,TRBV24-1,-,few,TGTGCCACCAGTGAGGGTGCGTCGAGACCTTATTTT,CATSEGASRPYF
TRBJ1-1,TRBV12-3/TRBV12-4,-,many,TGTGCCAGCAGTTTATGGACACCGAGGGACACTGAAGCTTTCTTT,CASSLWTPRDTEAFF
TRBJ2-5,TRBV30,-,few,TGTGCCTGGAGTCCGGGAACAGCACAAGAGACCCAGTACTTC,CAWSPGTAQETQYF